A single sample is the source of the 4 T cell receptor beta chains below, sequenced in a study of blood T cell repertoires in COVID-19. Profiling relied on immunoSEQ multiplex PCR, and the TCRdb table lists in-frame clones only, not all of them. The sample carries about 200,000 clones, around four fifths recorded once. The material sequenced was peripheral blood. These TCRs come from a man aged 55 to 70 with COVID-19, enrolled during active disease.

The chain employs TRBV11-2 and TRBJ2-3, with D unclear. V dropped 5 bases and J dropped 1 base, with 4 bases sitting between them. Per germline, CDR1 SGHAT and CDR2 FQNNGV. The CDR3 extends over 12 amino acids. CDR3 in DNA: TGTGCCAGCAGCGGGCGCACAGATACGCAGTATTTT. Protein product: CASSGRTDTQYF.

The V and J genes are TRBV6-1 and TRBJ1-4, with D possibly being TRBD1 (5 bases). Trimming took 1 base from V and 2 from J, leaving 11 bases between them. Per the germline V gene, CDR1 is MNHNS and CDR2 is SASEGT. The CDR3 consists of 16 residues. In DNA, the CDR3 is TGTGCCAGCAGTGAAGGTGCGGGGCCTACTAATGAAAAACTGTTTTTT. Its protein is CASSEGAGPTNEKLFF.

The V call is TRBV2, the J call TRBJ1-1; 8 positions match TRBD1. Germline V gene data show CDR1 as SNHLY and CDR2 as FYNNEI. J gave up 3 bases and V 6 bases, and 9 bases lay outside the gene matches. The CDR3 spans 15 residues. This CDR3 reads CASRVQGAIDTEAFF. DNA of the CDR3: TGTGCCAGCAGGGTCCAGGGGGCAATTGACACTGAAGCTTTCTTT.

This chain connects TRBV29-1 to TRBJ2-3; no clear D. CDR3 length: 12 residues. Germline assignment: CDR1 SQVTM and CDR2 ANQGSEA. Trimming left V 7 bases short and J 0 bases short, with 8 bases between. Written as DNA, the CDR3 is TGCAGCGCCGGTCTAAGCACAGATACGCAGTATTTT. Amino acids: CSAGLSTDTQYF.